This TCR beta chain is drawn from a study of cytomegalovirus exposure and HLA in healthy donors. Study results and limitations: Some highly shared sequence variants likely arose as a pipeline artifact. Whilst most TCR sequences proved rare, a subset of public TCRs occurred across many donors.

At sampling all donors were nominally healthy, likely with unrecorded immune exposures. PCR amplification relied on 60 Vbeta primers (plus 13 Jbeta primers). Repertoires were generated with immunoSEQ multiplex PCR, while TCRdb's copy carries only in-frame clones and drops some. The data contain 150,000 or so clones, around 74% of them singletons. CDR1 and CDR2 (germline): SEHNR, FQNEAQ (reference sequence). V shed 4 bases and J 7 bases; nucleotides not matched to a gene: 8. The length of the CDR3 is 14 residues. Of note for this clone: The antigen remains unidentified.

What was sequenced was PBMCs. The chain recombines TRBV7-9 with TRBJ2-7, with 9 positions matching TRBD1. The TCR was taken from a female donor in good health and CMV-seronegative. The CDR3, as DNA: TGTGCCAGCAGCTCGACAGGGGGTTATCATGAGCAGTACTTC. The encoded protein is CASSSTGGYHEQYF.